This is a list of T cell receptor beta chains from one sample in a study of blood T cell repertoires in COVID-19. The table came from immunoSEQ multiplex PCR; TCRdb's copy has only in-frame clones and leaves some out. This table has hundreds of thousands of clones, around nine tenths appearing once. Sequenced material: peripheral blood. These receptors were taken from a woman aged 55-70 years with acute or convalescent COVID-19. Each CDR3 is given with its conserved first and last residue. A D gene is named only where the DNA matches it firmly. Where a row states a size, it is once, few, many or the class of an expanded clone; other rows omit it.

v_call	j_call	d_call	clone_size	cdr3_nt	cdr3_aa
TRBV5-1	TRBJ2-1	TRBD2	NA	TGCGCCAGCAGCGCATTAGCGGGAGAGGGGTCCAATGAGCAGTTCTTC	CASSALAGEGSNEQFF
TRBV6-5	TRBJ2-3	NA	NA	TGTGCCAGCATCTTGTACAGAAGCACAGATACGCAGTATTTT	CASILYRSTDTQYF
TRBV19	TRBJ1-3	TRBD1	few	TGTGCCAGTAGTACAGGGGACAGCCGAAACACCATATATTTT	CASSTGDSRNTIYF
TRBV29-1	TRBJ2-7	NA	NA	TGCAGCGTTGAATCTGGGGGCCTCGACGAGCAGTACTTC	CSVESGGLDEQYF
TRBV19	TRBJ2-1	TRBD2	NA	TGTGCCAGTCGTCTAGCGGGGGCCTACAATGAGCAGTTCTTC	CASRLAGAYNEQFF
TRBV4-1	TRBJ1-3	TRBD1	NA	TGCGCCAGCAGCCAAGACGAAGGGACAGGGTATGGAAACACCATATATTTT	CASSQDEGTGYGNTIYF
TRBV10-2	TRBJ2-4	NA	NA	TGCGCCAGCAGAGAAGCTGAGATCGGCATTCAGTACTTC	CASREAEIGIQYF
TRBV10-3	TRBJ1-1	TRBD1	NA	TGTGCCATCAACGATGGGGACAGGGCGAACACTGAAGCTTTCTTT	CAINDGDRANTEAFF
TRBV7-9	TRBJ2-2	NA	few	TGTGCCAGCAGCTTAGGCAGGATCGGTGACAGCGAGACCGGGGAGCTGTTTTTT	CASSLGRIGDSETGELFF
TRBV5-5	TRBJ1-5	NA	NA	TGTGCCAGCAGCTGGACATACAATCAGCCCCAGCATTTT	CASSWTYNQPQHF
TRBV11-3	TRBJ1-5	NA	NA	TGTGCCAGCAGCTTCGGTCAGTACTATCTCCGCTATCAGCCCCAGCATTTT	CASSFGQYYLRYQPQHF
TRBV5-8	TRBJ2-5	TRBD1	NA	TGTGCCAGCAGCTTGCCGGGACAGGGGCAAGAGACCCAGTACTTC	CASSLPGQGQETQYF
TRBV7-9	TRBJ2-7	NA	NA	TGTGCCAGCAGCCGGTTGGGCGGGGCTATCTCCTACGAGCAGTACTTC	CASSRLGGAISYEQYF
TRBV6-5	TRBJ2-7	NA	NA	TGTGCCAGCAGTTACGGTCTCGGGGGATCCGACGAGCAGTACTTC	CASSYGLGGSDEQYF
TRBV10-3	TRBJ2-5	TRBD2	NA	TGTGCCACAGGACTAGCGGGAGTTTTGGAGACCCAGTACTTC	CATGLAGVLETQYF
TRBV15	TRBJ2-1	NA	NA	TGTGCCACCAGCAGAGATATTGCTAGTATGTGGAATGAGCAGTTCTTC	CATSRDIASMWNEQFF
TRBV7-2	TRBJ2-5	NA	few	TGTGCCAGCAGCTTAGCACATTTACAAGAGACCCAGTACTTC	CASSLAHLQETQYF
TRBV18	TRBJ1-1	NA	NA	TGTGCCAGCTCACCTCGGGACAAACTGAACACTGAAGCTTTCTTT	CASSPRDKLNTEAFF
TRBV6-1	TRBJ2-5	TRBD2	NA	TGTGCCAGCAGAGAAAGGACTAGCGGGAGGATAAAAGAGACCCAGTACTTC	CASRERTSGRIKETQYF
TRBV5-1	TRBJ2-1	TRBD1	NA	TGCGCCAGCAGCCCCACGACAGGGAGTACGGCCAATGAGCAGTTCTTC	CASSPTTGSTANEQFF
TRBV2	TRBJ1-1	TRBD1	NA	TGTGCCAGCAGTGGGGACAGGGTTTTGAGAGGTGATAGGGTTGACGCTTTCTTT	CASSGDRVLRGDRVDAFF
TRBV9	TRBJ1-2	TRBD1	NA	TGTGCCAGCAGCGTAGGAGGGGGCAGTAACTATGGCTACACCTTC	CASSVGGGSNYGYTF
TRBV6-4	TRBJ2-7	NA	once	TGTGCCAGCAGCCCCCCTTACGGGGGCTCCTACGAGCAGTACTTC	CASSPPYGGSYEQYF
TRBV28	TRBJ1-4	NA	NA	TGTGCCAGCAATATCGGCAGTTTTCGAGGAAAACTGTTTTTT	CASNIGSFRGKLFF
TRBV3-1/TRBV3-2	TRBJ2-3	TRBD1	NA	TGTGCCAGCAGCCCCGCGCGAGGGGGCGCATCAGATACGCAGTATTTT	CASSPARGGASDTQYF
TRBV28	TRBJ1-4	NA	NA	TGTGCCAGCAGTCCCCCCAGGGGAGGGTATGAAAAACTGTTTTTT	CASSPPRGGYEKLFF